The 10 T cell receptor beta chains listed next were all sequenced from one sample in a study of early T cells in non-severe SARS-CoV-2 infection. TCRdb independently ran MiXCR on the 5' RACE reads; one entry per CDR3 protein. The sample lists under 35,000 distinct CDR3 sequences, 5.4% occurring once. Source material: whole blood. Receptors originate from an adult who was a healthcare worker with PCR-confirmed SARS-CoV-2 infection or an uninfected control (not recorded which).

This clonotype was found a few times. The J gene is TRBJ2-4, the V gene TRBV12-3 or TRBV12-4, with 9 bases matching TRBD1. CDR3 length: 15 amino acids. J was trimmed by 7 bases and V by 3 bases; bases with no gene match: 7. As DNA, the CDR3 is TGTGCCAGCAGTTTTACAGGGGGCCGAGGCAACATTCAGTACTTC. It translates to CASSFTGGRGNIQYF.

In this sample, this clonotype turned up many times. The chain links TRBV24-1 to TRBJ2-2, with D unresolved. CDR3 length equals 15 residues. Germline CDR1 reads KGHDR; CDR2 reads SFDVKD. Trimming left V 5 bases short and J 4 bases short, with 13 bases between. For the CDR3, the DNA is TGTGCCACCAGTGGTTCTACGGGTTCCACCGGGGAGCTGTTTTTT. It translates to CATSGSTGSTGELFF.

This clonotype has more than one count but fewer than ten. The chain couples TRBV20-1 to TRBJ2-3; 9 bases agree with TRBD1. Looked up from germline, CDR1 is DFQATT and CDR2 is SNEGSKA (reference sequence). CDR3 size: 15 residues. Germline trimming cut 5 bases from V and 0 bases from J; bases unmatched to any gene: 6. Written as DNA, the CDR3 is TGCAGTGCTCCGACCGGGACAGGGAGCACAGATACGCAGTATTTT. Residues: CSAPTGTGSTDTQYF.

There are many counts of this clonotype. The chain combines TRBV5-4 with TRBJ2-3; D is unclear. Trimming stripped 0 bases from V and 5 bases from J, with 10 bases between. The CDR3 is 14 amino acids. Germline assignment: CDR1 SGHNT and CDR2 YYREEE (reference sequence). The DNA for the CDR3 is TGTGCCAGCAGCTTGGGTCATGTCGGAGATACGCAGTATTTT. Amino acids: CASSLGHVGDTQYF.

Only a few counts were recorded for this clonotype. The chain is built from TRBV7-3 and TRBJ2-2; no firm D call. Trimming took off 6 bases at V and 2 bases at J, with 16 bases between the two ends. From germline, CDR1 is SGHTA and CDR2 FQGTGA. There are 16 residues in the CDR3. The CDR3 loop is CASSLLRPVNTGELFF. The CDR3 DNA is TGTGCCAGCAGTTTACTACGGCCGGTCAACACCGGGGAGCTGTTTTTT.

This clonotype has ten or more counts. The V call is TRBV9, the J call TRBJ2-2, with TRBD2 identical over 10 bases. The CDR3 runs to 17 residues. Looked up from germline, CDR1 is SGDLS and CDR2 is YYNGEE. The junction had 8 bases not matched to a gene; V was cut back by 0 bases and J by 6 bases. CDR3 bases: TGTGCCAGCAGCGTAGCCGAAAATAGCGGGAGGCCCGGGGAGCTGTTTTTT. Translation gives CASSVAENSGRPGELFF.

This clonotype showed up many times. The chain joins TRBV6-1 to TRBJ2-7; 13 nucleotides line up with TRBD2. The V and J ends lost 6 bases and 2 bases, in that order; junction bases with no gene match: 4. The germline V gene has CDR1 MNHNS and CDR2 SASEGT. The CDR3 is 15 amino acids. The CDR3 protein is CASRPTSGGPYEQYF. DNA of the CDR3: TGTGCCAGCAGACCGACTAGCGGGGGGCCCTACGAGCAGTACTTC.

This rearrangement joins TRBV7-3 to TRBJ2-1, with a tentative D call TRBD2 (5 bases). The ends were cut back, 2 bases at V and 3 bases at J, with 11 bases in the middle. This CDR3 has 15 residues. Germline-derived CDR1 and CDR2 are SGHTA and FQGTGA. In DNA form, the CDR3 reads TGTGCCAGCAGCTTAGGGCTAGCCATCTACAATGAGCAGTTCTTC. Protein sequence: CASSLGLAIYNEQFF.

This clonotype was detected many times. This rearrangement joins TRBV6-6 to TRBJ2-2, with D tentatively TRBD1 (6 bases). From germline, CDR1 is MNHNY and CDR2 SVGAGI (reference sequence). Trimming took off 11 bases at V and 3 bases at J, with 16 bases between the two ends. CDR3 length equals 14 residues. Here the CDR3 reads CALRGTGDTGELFF. In DNA form, the CDR3 reads TGTGCCCTTAGGGGGACGGGCGACACCGGGGAGCTGTTTTTT.

As to this clonotype: A much larger clone differs from this one at a single base, so this may be a read error. The CDR3 does not end in the conserved phenylalanine or tryptophan, so this is likely a read error. This sequence joins TRBV2 and TRBJ2-1; maybe TRBD2 (7 bases). The CDR3 has 14 amino acids. CDR1 and CDR2 from the germline V gene are SNHLY and FYNNEI. The V gene lost 4 bases and the J gene lost 7 bases, with 14 bases spanning the gap. The CDR3 region is CASSGTRGANEQFL. DNA for the CDR3: TGTGCCAGCAGTGGGACCCGGGGGGCGAATGAGCAGTTCTTG.